These 22 T cell receptor beta chains were all obtained from the same sample, sequenced in a study of Ad26.COV2.S vaccination and SARS-CoV-2 variants. This table comes from immunoSEQ multiplex PCR, and its TCRdb copy is limited to in-frame clones, with some not included. The sample has around 350,000 clones, around 90% seen once. This material consisted of peripheral blood, taken after recovery from COVID-19. All receptors derive from a human donor who had recovered from COVID-19.

The DNA for the CDR3 is TGTGCCAGCAGCCTCACGCGCGGGGCGGGGGGCACAGATACGCAGTATTTT. Its protein is CASSLTRGAGGTDTQYF. The rearrangement links TRBV5-4 to TRBJ2-3; TRBD2 agrees at 7 bases. The J segment lost 1 base and the V segment lost 4 bases, leaving 12 bases of the junction unmatched. CDR3 size: 17 residues. Per the germline V gene, CDR1 is SGHNT and CDR2 is YYREEE (reference sequence).

Worth noting for this clone: Other DNA sequences of this sample code for an identical CDR3. J is TRBJ1-2 and V is TRBV15, with D perhaps matching TRBD1 (5 bases). This CDR3 is built from 14 residues. V shed 0 bases and J shed 6 bases, with 11 bases lying between them. Germline CDR1 and CDR2: LNHNV and YYDKDF (reference sequence). The CDR3 spells CATSRDRGADGYTF. The CDR3 nucleotides are TGTGCCACCAGCAGAGATCGAGGGGCCGATGGCTACACCTTC.

V and J are TRBV11-2 and TRBJ1-1; the D gene is possibly TRBD1 (6 bases). V lost 6 bases and J 4 bases, leaving 15 bases between the germline ends. CDR1 and CDR2 from the germline V gene are SGHAT and FQNNGV. This CDR3 comprises 14 residues. The CDR3 reads CASRDQQGSTEAFF. For the CDR3, the DNA is TGTGCCAGCAGAGATCAACAGGGCAGCACTGAAGCTTTCTTT.

The chain employs TRBV19 and TRBJ2-3; 10 bases are shared with TRBD1. Germline V gene data show CDR1 as LNHDA and CDR2 as SQIVND (reference sequence). V was clipped by 10 bases and J by 3 bases; unmatched bases: 13. This CDR3 is 16 amino acids long. CDR3 in DNA: TGTGCCACCGCTTCCCGGACAGGGGGTGGTACAGATACGCAGTATTTT. Translated, it gives CATASRTGGGTDTQYF.

The V call is TRBV5-4, the J call TRBJ2-7, with 11 bases that match TRBD2. There are 18 residues in the CDR3. Germline-derived CDR1 and CDR2 are SGHNT and YYREEE (reference sequence). V was clipped by 4 bases and J by 5 bases; unmatched bases: 17. The CDR3 here is CASSRTSGGGNPTHEQYF. CDR3 nucleotides: TGTGCCAGCAGCCGAACTAGCGGGGGCGGTAATCCAACGCACGAGCAGTACTTC.

The gene calls are TRBV28 and TRBJ2-5, with D hard to call. The V and J ends lost 2 bases and 5 bases respectively, with 15 bases between them. The CDR3 has 15 amino acids. The V gene's germline CDR1 is MDHEN and CDR2 SYDVKM. In DNA, the CDR3 is TGTGCCAGCAGTTTACGTGGGGATTTGGGGGAGACCCAGTACTTC. This gives the protein CASSLRGDLGETQYF.

CDR3 sequence: CASSLKANTEAFF. The CDR3 DNA reads as TGTGCCAGCAGCTTAAAGGCCAACACTGAAGCTTTCTTT. The V call is TRBV7-3, the J call TRBJ1-1, with no clear D. The CDR3 has 13 amino acids. V was shortened by 1 base and J by 2 bases, with 5 bases between the two germline ends. Germline V gene sequence: CDR1 SGHTA, CDR2 FQGTGA.

CDR3 amino acids: CASSDSTGMAVYGYTF. CDR3 DNA: TGTGCCAGCAGCGACTCGACAGGCATGGCGGTCTATGGCTACACCTTC. The V call is TRBV7-6, the J call TRBJ1-2; TRBD1 is a possible D gene (6 bases). In germline, CDR1 is SGHVS, CDR2 FNYEAQ. The CDR3 spans 16 residues. Trimming pared 5 bases from V and 4 bases from J, leaving 20 bases between.

V and J are TRBV5-4 and TRBJ2-1, with a weak D call TRBD1 (6 bases). From germline, CDR1 is SGHNT and CDR2 YYREEE (reference sequence). The CDR3 is 14 residues long. The V gene lost 2 bases and the J gene lost 6 bases, with 12 bases spanning the gap. The CDR3 region has the DNA TGTGCCAGCAGCTTAAAGGCACAGGGCAATGAGCAGTTCTTC. Translation: CASSLKAQGNEQFF.

The chain has TRBV5-1 and TRBJ2-7; TRBD1 matches at 11 bases. The CDR3 spans 14 residues. With 4 bases clipped from V and 6 bases from J, the junction kept 6 bases outside the gene matches. CDR1 SGHRS and CDR2 YFSETQ come from the germline V gene. CDR3 bases: TGCGCCAGCAGCCGGACAGGGGGCGGTCTCGAGCAGTACTTC. It encodes CASSRTGGGLEQYF.

This chain connects TRBV10-3 to TRBJ2-1; 12 bases are a match to TRBD2. Germline values: CDR1 ENHRY, CDR2 SYGVKD. The V segment lost 6 bases and the J segment 6 bases; nucleotides outside the gene matches: 6. The CDR3 runs 15 residues. The CDR3 spells CAIRASGGASNEQFF. The CDR3 bases are TGTGCCATCAGGGCTAGCGGGGGGGCAAGCAATGAGCAGTTCTTC.

V gene TRBV5-4 combines with J gene TRBJ2-2, with TRBD2 matching 13 bases. This CDR3 is built from 16 residues. J was trimmed by 7 bases and V by 3 bases; bases with no gene match: 6. CDR1 SGHNT and CDR2 YYREEE come from the germline V gene (reference sequence). CDR3 region: CASSSGTSGARGELFF. The CDR3 DNA is TGTGCCAGCAGCTCCGGGACTAGCGGGGCCCGCGGGGAGCTGTTTTTT.

The gene calls are TRBV6-4 and TRBJ2-3; D possibly uses TRBD1 or TRBD2 (6 bases each). CDR3 length: 15 residues. The germline gives CDR1 MRHNA, CDR2 SNTAGT. V was clipped by 2 bases and J by 1 base, with 10 bases between them. CDR3 nucleotide sequence: TGTGCCAGCAGTGACATCGGGGGCCGCACAGATACGCAGTATTTT. Its translation is CASSDIGGRTDTQYF.

The rearrangement joins TRBV24-1 to TRBJ1-2; the D is unclear. This CDR3 spans 11 amino acids. Germline V gene sequence: CDR1 KGHDR, CDR2 SFDVKD. With 3 bases removed from V and 7 bases from J, the gap between germline ends came to 5 bases. CDR3 DNA sequence: TGTGCCACCAGTGATGGTCTTGGCTACACCTTC. Its translation is CATSDGLGYTF.

This clone occurred once. The chain couples TRBV27 to TRBJ1-5; 9 nucleotides line up with TRBD1. V lost 5 bases and J lost 7; bases outside the gene matches: 9. The CDR3 totals 15 residues. Germline-derived CDR1 and CDR2 are MNHEY and SMNVEV (reference sequence). The CDR3 sequence is CASSLLGQGDQPQHF. Here the CDR3 DNA reads TGTGCCAGCAGTCTCCTGGGACAGGGCGACCAGCCCCAGCATTTT.

This clone was observed a single time. The chain combines TRBV7-3 with TRBJ2-5; 8 nucleotides line up with TRBD2. The CDR3 contains 14 residues. The germline V gene encodes CDR1 SGHTA and CDR2 FQGTGA. Trimming took 3 bases from V and 5 from J; bases not matched to a gene: 5. The CDR3, as DNA: TGTGCCAGCAGCTTGCCGGGACTAGGGGAGACCCAGTACTTC. Its protein product is CASSLPGLGETQYF.

This rearrangement joins TRBV6-2 or TRBV6-3 to TRBJ1-1, with D hard to call. Germline assignment: CDR1 MNHEY and CDR2 SVGEGT. The CDR3 loop spans 12 amino acids. The V end lost 1 base, the J end lost 5 bases, and 5 bases lay between the germline ends. The DNA of the CDR3 is TGTGCCAGCAGTTACTGGGAGACTGAAGCTTTCTTT. Encoded protein: CASSYWETEAFF.

This chain joins TRBV3-1 (or the pseudogene TRBV3-2) and TRBJ2-7, with 14 bases fitting TRBD2. Germline V gives CDR1 LGHDT, CDR2 YNNKEL (reference sequence). J lost 6 bases, V lost 4 bases, and 2 bases had no gene match. The CDR3 covers 14 residues. CDR3 nucleotides: TGTGCCAGCAGCCGGACTAGCGGGGGGTCCGAGCAGTACTTC. Translated, it gives CASSRTSGGSEQYF.

The V and J genes are TRBV6-1 and TRBJ2-4; D is unclear. CDR1 MNHNS and CDR2 SASEGT come from the germline V gene. Trimming left V 1 base short and J 0 bases short, with 10 bases between. The CDR3 length is 16 residues. The CDR3 coding sequence is TGTGCCAGCAGTGAAGTTTGGGCCGTAGCCAAAAACATTCAGTACTTC. This translates into CASSEVWAVAKNIQYF.

The chain employs TRBV15 and TRBJ1-5; 9 nucleotides match TRBD1. After removal of 4 bases from V and 8 bases from J, the junction contained 9 bases not matched to a gene. The CDR3 totals 15 residues. The germline CDR1 and CDR2 sequences are LNHNV and YYDKDF (reference sequence). The CDR3 reads CATSKTGTGMKPQHF. CDR3 DNA sequence: TGTGCCACCAGCAAGACCGGGACAGGGATGAAGCCCCAGCATTTT.

In DNA form, the CDR3 reads TGTGCCAGCAGCTTAGCGGACAGGACCCCCTATGGCTACACCTTC. Residues: CASSLADRTPYGYTF. The V gene is TRBV11-2, the J gene TRBJ1-2, with 7 bases aligning to TRBD1. Per the germline V gene, CDR1 is SGHAT and CDR2 is FQNNGV. The junction had 6 bases not matched to a gene; V was cut back by 1 base and J by 4 bases. The CDR3 extends over 15 amino acids.

This clone appeared once. The J gene is TRBJ1-1, the V gene TRBV4-1; D gene ambiguous. The CDR3 loop spans 13 amino acids. V was trimmed by 4 bases and J by 1 base, leaving 7 bases between them. CDR1 and CDR2 from the germline V gene are MGHRA and YSYEKL. In DNA, the CDR3 is TGCGCCAGCAGCCTAACCCCGAACACTGAAGCTTTCTTT. It specifies CASSLTPNTEAFF.